This is a list of T cell receptor beta chains from one sample in a study of breast tumors, draining lymph nodes, adjacent tissues. TCRdb processed the multiplex PCR reads anew with MiXCR; each CDR3 protein has one entry. The sample holds around 130,000 distinct CDR3 sequences, just under 20% seen once. Sequenced sample: axillary lymph node tissue. Receptors originate from a female donor with breast cancer. Some clones in this sample may be carry-over from other donors' samples. Each CDR3 is given with its conserved first and last residue. The order of the fields is V gene, clone size, J gene, CDR3 protein. Not every row has a clone size; where given, it reads once, few, many or a size class.

TRBV2	many	TRBJ2-1	CASRDQSSSYNEQFF
TRBV9	many	TRBJ2-7	CASSPTTGRREQYF
TRBV5-4	many	TRBJ2-2	CASSDTTGELFF
TRBV5-4	few	TRBJ2-1	CASSSASDSYNEQFF
TRBV24-1	many	TRBJ1-3	CATSDSTVSGNTIYF
TRBV6-2/TRBV6-3	-	TRBJ2-5	CASSLYGAVRETQYF
TRBV18	-	TRBJ2-5	CASSPLGLAGEGETQYF
TRBV10-3	many	TRBJ2-7	CASVPEGVSYEQYF
TRBV5-1	many	TRBJ2-5	CASSLGLRRGETQYF
TRBV19	many	TRBJ2-2	CASSISTLNTGELFF
TRBV11-2	-	TRBJ1-4	CASSLETVYEKLFF
TRBV28	many	TRBJ1-6	CASRDAGTGLNSPLHF
TRBV24-1	many	TRBJ2-7	CATSDLTEQYF
TRBV20-1	many	TRBJ2-7	CSASGTGLRGEQYF
TRBV4-1	many	TRBJ2-7	CASSQGAGPRSLGYEQYF
TRBV4-2	many	TRBJ2-6	CASSQDSWGVSGANVLTF
TRBV5-1	many	TRBJ1-6	CASSFNQGGHNSPLHF
TRBV5-5	many	TRBJ2-7	CASSPGTGGLSSYEQYF
TRBV3-1	few	TRBJ2-7	CASSPSGGGYEQYF
TRBV5-6	few	TRBJ1-5	CASSLGTGVGHNQPQHF
TRBV6-5	many	TRBJ2-1	CASSYSIYGGGEQFF
TRBV5-8	many	TRBJ2-1	CASSLGTSGLNEQFF
TRBV6-1	many	TRBJ1-5	CASSTTGEGAQPQHF
TRBV28	-	TRBJ2-5	CASIPGGTSQETQYF
TRBV18	few	TRBJ1-5	CASSPQENQPQHF
TRBV2	many	TRBJ2-5	CASSETTGDQETQYF
TRBV7-8	many	TRBJ2-6	CASSAYMGTGANVLTF
TRBV20-1	many	TRBJ2-1	CSARYPGIEQFF
TRBV6-5	many	TRBJ1-6	CASSLRGSLNSPLHF
TRBV27	-	TRBJ2-7	CASSSRGLDEQYF
TRBV3-1	-	TRBJ2-1	CASSRTPGLAGLNEQFF
TRBV24-1	many	TRBJ2-5	CATSDDRGRGGVETQYF
TRBV7-3	many	TRBJ2-4	CASSPGGPAKNIQYF
TRBV5-5	many	TRBJ2-7	CASSRGTGPYEQYF
TRBV3-1	many	TRBJ2-1	CASSQPYEQFF
TRBV7-9	few	TRBJ2-5	CASSFSVLAQEAQYF
TRBV2	many	TRBJ2-5	CASRVLQTQYF
TRBV19	many	TRBJ2-7	CASRQGPSYEQYF
TRBV19	few	TRBJ2-3	CASTLTGVGTDTQYF
TRBV5-1	many	TRBJ2-1	CASSRAGSSYNEQFF
TRBV30	-	TRBJ1-2	CAWSVGGFGYTF
TRBV7-9	many	TRBJ2-2	CASSDTSGARGELFF
TRBV15	many	TRBJ2-7	CATSRESVSRRQYF
TRBV27	many	TRBJ2-3	CASTQKTQYF
TRBV5-1	many	TRBJ2-1	CASSFTSGAYNEQFF
TRBV7-3	-	TRBJ1-1	CASSLFPAGGPGSTTEAFF
TRBV5-1	many	TRBJ1-2	CASSQDRDGYGYTF
TRBV20-1	many	TRBJ1-5	CSARQGAGQPQHF
TRBV15	many	TRBJ1-5	CATSSLAASNQPQHF
TRBV7-2	-	TRBJ1-1	CASSSRRDGTEAFF
TRBV6-1	many	TRBJ1-3	CASRDAGGPGNTIYF
TRBV5-6	many	TRBJ2-3	CASSLGLAGITDTQYF